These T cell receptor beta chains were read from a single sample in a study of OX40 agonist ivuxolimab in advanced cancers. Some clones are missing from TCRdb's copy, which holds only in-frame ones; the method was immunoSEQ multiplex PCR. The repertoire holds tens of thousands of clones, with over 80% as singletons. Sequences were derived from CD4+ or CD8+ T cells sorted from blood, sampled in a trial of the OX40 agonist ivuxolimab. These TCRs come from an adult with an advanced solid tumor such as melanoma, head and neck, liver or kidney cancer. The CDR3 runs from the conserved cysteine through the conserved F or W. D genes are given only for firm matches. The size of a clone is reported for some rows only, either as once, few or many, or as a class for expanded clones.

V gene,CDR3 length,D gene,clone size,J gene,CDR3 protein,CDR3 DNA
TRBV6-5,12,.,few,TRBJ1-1,CASELSGLSAFF,TGTGCCAGCGAACTGAGCGGGTTGTCGGCTTTCTTT
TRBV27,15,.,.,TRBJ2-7,CASSLRGVHSYEQYF,TGTGCCAGCAGTTTACGCGGGGTTCACTCCTACGAGCAGTACTTC
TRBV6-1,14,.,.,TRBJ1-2,CASSNRVRNYGYTF,TGTGCCAGCAGTAACAGGGTCCGAAACTATGGCTACACCTTC
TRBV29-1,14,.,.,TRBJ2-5,CSVEDETDEETQYF,TGCAGCGTTGAAGATGAGACAGATGAAGAGACCCAGTACTTC
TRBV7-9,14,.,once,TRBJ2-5,CASSLVSNQETQYF,TGTGCCAGCAGCTTAGTTTCCAACCAAGAGACCCAGTACTTC
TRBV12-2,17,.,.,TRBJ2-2,CASRFYVGRRNTGELFF,TGTGCAAGTCGCTTCTATGTCGGCAGGAGGAACACCGGGGAGCTGTTTTTT
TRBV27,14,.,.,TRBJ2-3,CASSWTVSTDTQYF,TGTGCCAGCAGTTGGACAGTCAGCACAGATACGCAGTATTTT
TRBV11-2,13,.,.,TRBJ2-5,CASSLETQETQYF,TGTGCCAGCAGCTTGGAGACCCAAGAGACCCAGTACTTC
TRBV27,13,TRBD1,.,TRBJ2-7,CASSHGQGAEQYF,TGTGCCAGCAGCCATGGACAGGGGGCCGAGCAGTACTTC
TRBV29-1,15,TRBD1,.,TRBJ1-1,CSVDETGALNTEAFF,TGCAGCGTTGATGAGACAGGGGCCTTAAACACTGAAGCTTTCTTT
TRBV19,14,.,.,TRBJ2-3,CASSIEGLADTQYF,TGTGCCAGTAGTATTGAGGGGCTGGCAGATACGCAGTATTTT
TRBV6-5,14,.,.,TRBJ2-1,CASSYLGVGNEQFF,TGTGCCAGCAGTTACTTAGGGGTCGGCAATGAGCAGTTCTTC
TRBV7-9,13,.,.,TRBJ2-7,CASSRSVSGEQYF,TGTGCCAGCAGCCGGTCGGTTAGCGGTGAGCAGTACTTC
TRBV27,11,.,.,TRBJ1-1,CASSFGTEAFF,TGTGCCAGCAGCTTCGGCACTGAAGCTTTCTTT
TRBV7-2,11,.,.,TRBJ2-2,CASSLTGELFF,TGTGCCAGCAGCCTCACCGGGGAGCTGTTTTTT
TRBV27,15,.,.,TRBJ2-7,CASSLSDGSSYEQYF,TGTGCCAGCAGTTTATCTGATGGAAGCTCCTACGAGCAGTACTTC
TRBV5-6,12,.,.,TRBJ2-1,CASSLDMGEQFF,TGTGCCAGCAGCTTAGACATGGGTGAGCAGTTCTTC
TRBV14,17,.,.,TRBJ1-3,CASSHLPKGFSGNTIYF,TGTGCCAGCAGCCACCTACCTAAGGGGTTCTCTGGAAACACCATATATTTT
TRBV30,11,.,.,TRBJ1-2,CAWRTVYGYTF,TGTGCCTGGAGGACAGTATATGGCTACACCTTC
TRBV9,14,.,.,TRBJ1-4,CASSISLGGEKLFF,TGTGCCAGCAGCATTAGCTTAGGGGGTGAAAAACTGTTTTTT
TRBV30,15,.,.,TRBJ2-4,CAWKTDSLAKNIQYF,TGTGCCTGGAAAACGGACAGTCTAGCCAAAAACATTCAGTACTTC
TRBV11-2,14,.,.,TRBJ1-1,CASSLGETVSEAFF,TGTGCCAGCAGCTTAGGGGAAACAGTAAGTGAAGCTTTCTTT
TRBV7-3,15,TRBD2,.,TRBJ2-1,CASSLSSGRTNEQFF,TGTGCCAGCAGCTTATCTAGCGGGAGGACGAATGAGCAGTTCTTC
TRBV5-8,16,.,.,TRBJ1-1,CASSLGTTPVGTEAFF,TGTGCCAGCAGCTTGGGGACGACGCCGGTGGGAACTGAAGCTTTCTTT
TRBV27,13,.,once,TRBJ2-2,CASSFGRGGELFF,TGTGCCAGCAGTTTCGGGCGGGGCGGGGAGCTGTTTTTT
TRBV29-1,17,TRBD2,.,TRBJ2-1,CSARGTSGRGLYNEQFF,TGCAGCGCCCGGGGGACTAGCGGGAGGGGTCTCTACAATGAGCAGTTCTTC
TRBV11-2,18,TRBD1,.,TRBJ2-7,CASSLVGIPGQRTYEQYF,TGTGCCAGCAGCTTAGTTGGCATACCGGGACAGAGAACCTACGAGCAGTACTTC
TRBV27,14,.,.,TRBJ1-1,CASSLKKVATEAFF,TGTGCCAGCAGTTTGAAGAAAGTGGCCACTGAAGCTTTCTTT
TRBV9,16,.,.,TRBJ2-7,CASSDGGTGLSYEQYF,TGTGCCAGCAGCGACGGGGGAACGGGCCTCTCCTACGAGCAGTACTTC
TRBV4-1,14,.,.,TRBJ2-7,CASSSTPGVREQYF,TGCGCCAGCAGTTCAACTCCGGGGGTCCGGGAGCAGTACTTC
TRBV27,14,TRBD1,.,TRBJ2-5,CASSLSGTGVTQYF,TGTGCCAGCAGTTTATCGGGGACAGGGGTTACCCAGTACTTC
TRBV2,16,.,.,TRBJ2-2,CASSDALAAFTGELFF,TGTGCCAGCAGTGACGCACTAGCAGCCTTCACCGGGGAGCTGTTTTTT
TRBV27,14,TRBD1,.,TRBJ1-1,CASSRQGGYAEAFF,TGTGCCAGCAGTAGACAGGGCGGTTATGCTGAAGCTTTCTTT
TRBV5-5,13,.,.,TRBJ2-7,CASSPARGYEQYF,TGTGCCAGCAGTCCCGCCCGGGGGTACGAGCAGTACTTC
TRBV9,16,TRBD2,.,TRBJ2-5,CASSPPGLAGVETQYF,TGTGCCAGCAGCCCTCCCGGACTAGCGGGAGTGGAGACCCAGTACTTC
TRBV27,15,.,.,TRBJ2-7,CASSFPVHDDYEQYF,TGTGCCAGCAGTTTCCCCGTCCACGATGACTACGAGCAGTACTTC
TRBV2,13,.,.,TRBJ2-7,CASNRDGAYEQYF,TGTGCCAGCAACCGGGACGGGGCCTACGAGCAGTACTTC
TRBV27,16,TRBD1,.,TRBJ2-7,CASRSSGTGSLYEQYF,TGTGCCAGCAGGTCATCCGGGACAGGGTCGCTCTACGAGCAGTACTTC
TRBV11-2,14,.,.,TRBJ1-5,CASSLDGTTQPQHF,TGTGCCAGCAGTCTCGACGGGACAACACAGCCCCAGCATTTT
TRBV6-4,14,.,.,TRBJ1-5,CASRRPGSNQPQHF,TGTGCCAGCAGACGACCCGGGAGCAATCAGCCCCAGCATTTT
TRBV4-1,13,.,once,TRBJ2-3,CASSQESPDTQYF,TGCGCCAGCAGCCAAGAATCCCCAGATACGCAGTATTTT
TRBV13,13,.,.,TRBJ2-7,CATSPGATYEQYF,TGTGCCACTAGCCCAGGGGCCACTTACGAGCAGTACTTC
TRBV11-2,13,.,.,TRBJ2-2,CASSSGGTGELFF,TGTGCCAGCAGCTCAGGGGGGACCGGGGAGCTGTTTTTT
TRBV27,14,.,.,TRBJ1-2,CASGPFAGGYGYTF,TGTGCCAGCGGCCCCTTCGCTGGGGGCTATGGCTACACCTTC
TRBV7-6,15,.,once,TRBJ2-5,CASSLGRGAGETQYF,TGTGCCAGCAGCTTAGGACGAGGGGCGGGGGAGACCCAGTACTTC
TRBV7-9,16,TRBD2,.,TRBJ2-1,CASSLRTSGSGNEQFF,TGTGCCAGCAGCCTAAGGACTAGCGGGAGTGGCAATGAGCAGTTCTTC
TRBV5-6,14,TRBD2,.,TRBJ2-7,CASSFTSGDYEQYF,TGTGCCAGCAGCTTCACTAGCGGGGACTACGAGCAGTACTTC
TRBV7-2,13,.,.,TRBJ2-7,CASLELRSYEQYF,TGTGCCAGCTTAGAGCTACGGAGCTACGAGCAGTACTTC
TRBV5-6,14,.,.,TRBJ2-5,CASSPGGPVETQYF,TGTGCCAGCAGCCCCGGAGGGCCTGTAGAGACCCAGTACTTC
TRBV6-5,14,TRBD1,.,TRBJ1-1,CASSGGETGTEAFF,TGTGCCAGCAGCGGAGGGGAGACAGGGACTGAAGCTTTCTTT
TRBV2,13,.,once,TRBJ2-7,CASTGDYSYEQYF,TGTGCCAGCACAGGGGACTATTCCTACGAGCAGTACTTC
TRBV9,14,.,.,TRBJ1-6,CASSVGWSNSPLHF,TGTGCCAGCAGCGTGGGGTGGAGTAATTCACCCCTCCACTTT